This passage covers 23 T cell receptor beta chains from one sample sequenced in a study of shared T cell receptors in the human thymus. Using immunoSEQ multiplex PCR, the repertoire was profiled, and TCRdb retains in-frame clones only, with some absent. The table has hundreds of thousands of clones, around 89% seen once. The same specimen was also included in a second study, on human thymus T cells.

The source material was thymocytes. The receptors come from a boy in the first two years of life with a congenital heart defect.

This clone came up a few times. The chain uses TRBV18 and TRBJ1-2, with D tentatively TRBD1 (6 bases). There are 13 residues in the CDR3. Germline lookup yields CDR1 KGHSH and CDR2 LQKENI. Trimming cost V 8 bases and J 6 bases, with 16 bases left between them. The CDR3 spells CASTWSGAHGYTF. The DNA for the CDR3 is TGTGCCAGCACCTGGTCAGGGGCCCATGGCTACACCTTC.

The J gene is TRBJ2-5, the V gene TRBV4-2; TRBD2 agrees at 7 bases. CDR1 is LGHNA and CDR2 is YNFKEQ in the germline V gene. J was trimmed by 3 bases and V by 0 bases; bases with no gene match: 7. CDR3 size: 16 residues. CDR3 sequence: CASSQERTRIEETQYF. DNA for the CDR3: TGTGCCAGCAGCCAAGAAAGGACTAGGATAGAAGAGACCCAGTACTTC.

This chain uses TRBV5-6 with TRBJ2-1; possible D gene TRBD1, 7 bases. V lost 4 bases, J lost 5 bases, and 16 bases lay in between. From germline, CDR1 is SGHDT and CDR2 YYEEEE. This CDR3 spans 15 amino acids. DNA for the CDR3: TGTGCCAGCAGCCCCAGGGGGGATCCCCACAATGAGCAGTTCTTC. It specifies CASSPRGDPHNEQFF.

The chain uses TRBV6-4 and TRBJ2-1, with D unresolved. V shed 3 bases and J shed 0 bases, with 9 bases lying between them. The CDR3 runs 15 residues. Per the germline V gene, CDR1 is MRHNA and CDR2 is SNTAGT. CDR3: CASSDSGISYNEQFF. The CDR3, as DNA: TGTGCCAGCAGTGATTCGGGTATCTCCTACAATGAGCAGTTCTTC.

The chain has TRBV5-6 and TRBJ2-7; 9 bases match TRBD1. The J segment lost 7 bases and the V segment lost 2 bases, leaving 7 bases of the junction unmatched. From germline, CDR1 is SGHDT and CDR2 YYEEEE. The CDR3 contains 14 residues. The DNA of the CDR3 is TGTGCCAGCAGCTTTGACAGGGGGTATAGGGAGCAGTACTTC. Encoded protein: CASSFDRGYREQYF.

The chain employs TRBV14 and TRBJ2-1; 12 bases are shared with TRBD2. This CDR3 comprises 18 residues. Germline V CDR1 and CDR2: SGHDN, FVKESK. With V trimmed by 0 bases and J by 4 bases, 7 bases remained unmatched. CDR3: CASSQDGLAGGLYNEQFF. CDR3 coding DNA: TGTGCCAGCAGCCAAGATGGGCTAGCGGGAGGGCTATACAATGAGCAGTTCTTC.

This sequence joins TRBV29-1 and TRBJ2-5; 9 positions agree with TRBD2. Trimming cost V 4 bases and J 2 bases; bases outside gene matches: 35. Germline lookup yields CDR1 SQVTM and CDR2 ANQGSEA. The CDR3 is 24 amino acids. Written as DNA, the CDR3 is TGCAGCGTTGTGGGGGGGGAGGAGACACGCGAGCGGGAGGCAGGGGTGGACACACAAGAGACCCAGTACTTC. It is translated as CSVVGGEETREREAGVDTQETQYF.

The chain recombines TRBV4-3 with TRBJ2-3; D is undetermined. V was cut by 2 bases and J by 0 bases, with 18 bases left in between. The CDR3 length is 18 residues. Germline V gene lookup returns CDR1 LGHNA and CDR2 YSLEER. The CDR3 here is CASSQRFPFAPSTDTQYF. The CDR3 bases are TGCGCCAGCAGCCAACGATTCCCTTTTGCGCCTAGCACAGATACGCAGTATTTT.

The chain has TRBV10-1 and TRBJ2-1; 11 positions agree with TRBD2. V trimming: 4 bases; J trimming: 5 bases; junction bases outside the gene matches: 4. The CDR3 has 15 residues. Per the germline V gene, CDR1 is WNHNN and CDR2 is SYGVQD (reference sequence). CDR3 amino acids: CASSVAGGPHNEQFF. CDR3 nucleotide sequence: TGCGCCAGCAGTGTAGCGGGAGGGCCCCACAATGAGCAGTTCTTC.

The chain has TRBV27 and TRBJ2-1; D perhaps matches TRBD2 (6 bases). The V and J ends lost 5 bases and 2 bases respectively, with 16 bases between them. The germline V gene encodes CDR1 MNHEY and CDR2 SMNVEV (reference sequence). The CDR3 consists of 16 residues. The CDR3 DNA sequence: TGTGCCAGCAGTGGGACTTTCCTAGGACCCTACAATGAGCAGTTCTTC. It codes for CASSGTFLGPYNEQFF.

The gene calls are TRBV7-2 and TRBJ1-2, with a weak D call TRBD1 (6 bases). The germline gives CDR1 SGHTA, CDR2 FQGNSA. Trimming left V 7 bases short and J 2 bases short, with 20 bases between. The CDR3 is made up of 16 amino acids. The CDR3 spells CASNRQRQEANYGYTF. In nucleotides, the CDR3 is TGTGCCAGCAACCGACAAAGACAGGAGGCGAACTATGGCTACACCTTC.

This clone was found once. This chain links TRBV7-2 with TRBJ2-4; D is ambiguous. V lost 1 base and J 4 bases, leaving 11 bases between the germline ends. This CDR3 spans 15 amino acids. The germline V gene encodes CDR1 SGHTA and CDR2 FQGNSA. CDR3 loop: CASSLVSPGKNIQYF. CDR3 DNA sequence: TGTGCCAGCAGCTTAGTCTCACCCGGGAAAAACATTCAGTACTTC. Complete variable domain (other parts from reference TRBV7-2 and TRBJ2-4): GAGVSQSPSNKVTEKGKDVELRCDPISGHTALYWYRQSLGQGLEFLIYFQGNSAPDKSGLPSDRFSAERTGGSVSTLTIQRTQQEDSAVYLCASSLVSPGKNIQYFGAGTRLSVL.

The genes are TRBV6-5 and TRBJ1-4; 9 bases agree with TRBD1. The CDR3 consists of 13 residues. The germline V gene encodes CDR1 MNHEY and CDR2 SVGAGI. Losses at the gene ends were 9 bases for V and 7 bases for J; bases not matched to a gene: 6. CDR3 sequence reads: CASSGQGGEKLFF. DNA of the CDR3: TGTGCCAGTTCGGGACAGGGCGGTGAAAAACTGTTTTTT.

The sample holds one count of this clone. This sequence joins TRBV27 and TRBJ2-1; 10 positions match TRBD2. The CDR3 contains 14 residues. Germline V gene lookup returns CDR1 MNHEY and CDR2 SMNVEV (reference sequence). V was pared by 7 bases and J by 7 bases, with 7 bases of the junction left unmatched. DNA of the CDR3: TGTGCCAGCAAACTAGCGGGACGAGGAAATGAGCAGTTCTTC. Protein product: CASKLAGRGNEQFF.

There are a few counts of this clone. The chain recombines TRBV7-9 with TRBJ1-3; TRBD1 might be the D (6 bases). Germline CDR1 SEHNR, CDR2 FQNEAQ (reference sequence). This CDR3 is 15 amino acids long. The ends were cut back, 1 base at V and 4 bases at J, with 11 bases in the middle. CDR3 amino acids: CASSLGQGRGNTIYF. CDR3 nucleotides: TGTGCCAGCAGCTTAGGGCAGGGGCGAGGAAACACCATATATTTT.

The J gene is TRBJ1-5, the V gene TRBV30; D not resolved. Between the trimmed V and J ends, which lost 0 bases and 4 bases, there was a span of 16 bases. The germline CDR1 and CDR2 sequences are GTSNPN and SVGIG (reference sequence). CDR3 length: 16 amino acids. The CDR3 loop is CAWSVRGRADNQPQHF. The CDR3 nucleotides read TGTGCCTGGAGTGTACGTGGGAGGGCAGATAATCAGCCCCAGCATTTT.

The V and J genes are TRBV11-3 and TRBJ2-5, with 7 bases matching TRBD1. With 2 bases clipped from V and 5 bases from J, the junction kept 8 bases outside the gene matches. The length of the CDR3 is 15 residues. Germline CDR1 and CDR2: SGHNT and YENEEA. In DNA form, the CDR3 reads TGTGCCAGCAGCTTAAAGGGGGCGGAACACGAGACCCAGTACTTC. It encodes CASSLKGAEHETQYF.

The chain is built from TRBV14 and TRBJ2-1, with 9 bases aligning to TRBD2. Looked up from germline, CDR1 is SGHDN and CDR2 is FVKESK. This CDR3 is built from 16 residues. The V segment lost 6 bases and the J segment 9 bases; nucleotides outside the gene matches: 15. Here the CDR3 reads CASSPLGSGREGEQFF. The CDR3 coding sequence is TGTGCCAGCAGTCCCCTGGGTAGCGGGAGAGAGGGTGAGCAGTTCTTC.

This clone showed up just once. Distinct nucleotide sequences in the sample also encode this CDR3. This chain joins TRBV6-5 and TRBJ1-2; 8 bases line up with TRBD1. The CDR3 contains 15 residues. Losses at the gene ends were 2 bases for V and 6 bases for J; bases not matched to a gene: 8. Germline values: CDR1 MNHEY, CDR2 SVGAGI. The CDR3 nucleotides are TGTGCCAGCAGTTACGTTCGAGACAGGGGCCATGGCTACACCTTC. It translates to CASSYVRDRGHGYTF.

The chain links TRBV25-1 to TRBJ1-1; possibly TRBD1 for D (5 bases). This CDR3 has 16 amino acids. V was shortened by 2 bases and J by 0 bases, with 13 bases between the two germline ends. The germline gives CDR1 MGHDK, CDR2 SYGVNS. The CDR3 region is CASSERGGRLNTEAFF. The CDR3 region has the DNA TGTGCCAGCAGTGAAAGGGGCGGCAGGCTGAACACTGAAGCTTTCTTT.

This chain links TRBV2 with TRBJ2-1, with D unresolved. This CDR3 region has 17 residues. V was shortened by 5 bases and J by 0 bases, with 17 bases between the two germline ends. Germline lookup yields CDR1 SNHLY and CDR2 FYNNEI. CDR3 bases: TGTGCCAGCAGTCCAAGCCCCGGTCCGAGCTCCTACAATGAGCAGTTCTTC. It encodes CASSPSPGPSSYNEQFF.

This clone showed up just once. The V gene is TRBV2, the J gene TRBJ1-5; D gene unclear. The CDR3 sequence is 14 residues long. CDR1 and CDR2 (germline): SNHLY, FYNNEI. The V end lost 0 bases, the J end lost 7 bases, and 10 bases lay between the germline ends. The CDR3 coding sequence is TGTGCCAGCAGTGAAGCCAAGACACCCCAGCCCCAGCATTTT. Its translation is CASSEAKTPQPQHF.

The CDR3 spells CATSRDRGADQGNTEAFF. The CDR3 DNA sequence: TGTGCCACCAGCAGAGATAGGGGTGCGGACCAAGGGAACACTGAAGCTTTCTTT. The chain uses TRBV15 and TRBJ1-1; a possible D gene is TRBD1 (5 bases). Looked up from germline, CDR1 is LNHNV and CDR2 is YYDKDF (reference sequence). V lost 0 bases to trimming and J lost 1 base, with 18 bases between them. The CDR3 has 18 amino acids.